Presented here are 5 T cell receptor beta chains from one specimen sequenced in a study of T cell responses to AZD1222 COVID-19 vaccine. Some clones are missing from TCRdb's copy, which holds only in-frame ones; the method was immunoSEQ multiplex PCR. The sample records 90,000 to 120,000 clones, 92% being singletons. The sequencing here drew on peripheral blood, taken on day 0 of AZD1222 vaccination. The receptors here all came from an adult in good health.

The chain has TRBV20-1 and TRBJ1-1; D is unresolved. The CDR3 loop spans 10 amino acids. V was trimmed by 3 bases and J by 5 bases, leaving 4 bases between them. CDR1 is DFQATT, CDR2 SNEGSKA, per germline (reference sequence). This CDR3 is CSASRTEAFF. CDR3 in DNA: TGCAGTGCTAGCCGGACTGAAGCTTTCTTT.

The gene calls are TRBV16 and TRBJ1-4, with D uncertain. Germline values: CDR1 KGHSY, CDR2 FQNENV. The ends were cut back, 4 bases at V and 3 bases at J, with 9 bases in the middle. The CDR3 totals 14 residues. CDR3 in DNA: TGTGCCAGCAGCCCCCGCATCCCTAATGAAAAACTGTTTTTT. It is translated as CASSPRIPNEKLFF.

The CDR3 DNA sequence: TGTGCCAGCAGCCAAGGGGCGAAGGGGCGCAGTCAGCCCCAGCATTTT. Encoded protein: CASSQGAKGRSQPQHF. The chain recombines TRBV3-1 (or the pseudogene TRBV3-2) with TRBJ1-5; D perhaps matches TRBD1 (5 bases). This CDR3 comprises 16 residues. Germline lookup yields CDR1 LGHDT and CDR2 YNNKEL (reference sequence). Trimming took off 1 base at V and 6 bases at J, with 16 bases between the two ends.

The chain links TRBV29-1 to TRBJ2-3, with 7 bases matching TRBD1. The CDR3 length is 13 residues. V lost 6 bases and J lost 4; bases outside the gene matches: 7. Germline V gene lookup returns CDR1 SQVTM and CDR2 ANQGSEA. CDR3 region: CSVDRDGPDTQYF. CDR3 sequence (DNA): TGCAGCGTCGACAGGGATGGACCAGATACGCAGTATTTT.

Here the CDR3 reads CASSFRATQGPGGNTIYF. The CDR3 DNA is TGTGCCAGCAGCTTTAGAGCCACCCAAGGCCCAGGTGGAAACACCATATATTTT. The chain joins TRBV11-3 to TRBJ1-3; D remains unclear. Trimming took off 3 bases at V and 3 bases at J, with 21 bases between the two ends. The CDR3 is 18 amino acids. Germline CDR1 SGHNT, CDR2 YENEEA.